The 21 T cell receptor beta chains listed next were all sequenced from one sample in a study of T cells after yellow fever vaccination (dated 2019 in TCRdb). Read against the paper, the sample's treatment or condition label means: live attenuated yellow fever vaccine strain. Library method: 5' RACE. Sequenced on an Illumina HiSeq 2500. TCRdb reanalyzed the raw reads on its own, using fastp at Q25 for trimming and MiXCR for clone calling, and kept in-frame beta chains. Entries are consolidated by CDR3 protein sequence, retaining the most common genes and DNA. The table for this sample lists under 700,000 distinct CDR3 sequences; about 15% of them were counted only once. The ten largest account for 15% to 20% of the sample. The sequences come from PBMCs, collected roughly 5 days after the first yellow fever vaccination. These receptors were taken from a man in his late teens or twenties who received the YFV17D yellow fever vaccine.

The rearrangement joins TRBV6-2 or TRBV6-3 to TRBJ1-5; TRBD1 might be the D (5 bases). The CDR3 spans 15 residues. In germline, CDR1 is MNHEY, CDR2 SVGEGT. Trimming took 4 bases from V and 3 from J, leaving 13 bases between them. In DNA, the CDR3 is TGTGCCAGCAGTTCGAGGGGCCGGAACAATCAGCCCCAGCATTTT. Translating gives CASSSRGRNNQPQHF.

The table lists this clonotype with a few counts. The CDR3 spells CASSLWRTGEKNIQYF. DNA of the CDR3: TGTGCCAGCAGCTTATGGCGGACAGGGGAAAAAAACATTCAGTACTTC. V usage is TRBV7-9 and J usage is TRBJ2-4, with 9 bases aligning to TRBD1. The germline V gene encodes CDR1 SEHNR and CDR2 FQNEAQ (reference sequence). The CDR3 extends over 16 amino acids. The V and J ends lost 2 bases and 4 bases, in that order; junction bases with no gene match: 6.

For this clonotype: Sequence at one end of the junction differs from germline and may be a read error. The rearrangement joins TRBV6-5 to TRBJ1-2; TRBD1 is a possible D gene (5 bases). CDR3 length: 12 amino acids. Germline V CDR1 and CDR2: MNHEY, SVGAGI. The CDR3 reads CASSYPGTEALF. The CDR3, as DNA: TGTGCCAGCAGTTACCCGGGGACTGAAGCGCTTTTC.

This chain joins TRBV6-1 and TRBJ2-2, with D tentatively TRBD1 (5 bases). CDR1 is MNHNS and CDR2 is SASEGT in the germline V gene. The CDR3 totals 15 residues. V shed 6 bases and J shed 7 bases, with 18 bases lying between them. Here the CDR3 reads CASRTLVGVGGELFF. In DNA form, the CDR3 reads TGTGCCAGCAGGACCCTAGTAGGGGTTGGCGGGGAGCTGTTTTTT.

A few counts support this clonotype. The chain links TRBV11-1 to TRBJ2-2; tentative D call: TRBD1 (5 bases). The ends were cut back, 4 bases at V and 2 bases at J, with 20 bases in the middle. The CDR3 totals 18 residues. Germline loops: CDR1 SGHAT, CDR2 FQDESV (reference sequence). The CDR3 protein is CASSSLGAQYTNTGELFF. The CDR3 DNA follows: TGTGCCAGCAGCTCGCTTGGGGCCCAGTACACCAACACCGGGGAGCTGTTTTTT.

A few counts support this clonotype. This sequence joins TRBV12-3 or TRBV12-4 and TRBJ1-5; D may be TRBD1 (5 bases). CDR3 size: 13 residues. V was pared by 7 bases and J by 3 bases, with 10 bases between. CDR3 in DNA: TGTGCCAGCACCCCCAGGGTCAATCAGCCCCAGCATTTT. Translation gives CASTPRVNQPQHF.

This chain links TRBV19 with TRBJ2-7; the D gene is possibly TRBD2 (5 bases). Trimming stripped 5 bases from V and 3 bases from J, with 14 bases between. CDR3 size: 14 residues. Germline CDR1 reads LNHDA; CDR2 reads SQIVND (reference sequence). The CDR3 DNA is TGTGCCAGTAGTCCGTCCGGACTGAACTACGAGCAGTACTTC. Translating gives CASSPSGLNYEQYF.

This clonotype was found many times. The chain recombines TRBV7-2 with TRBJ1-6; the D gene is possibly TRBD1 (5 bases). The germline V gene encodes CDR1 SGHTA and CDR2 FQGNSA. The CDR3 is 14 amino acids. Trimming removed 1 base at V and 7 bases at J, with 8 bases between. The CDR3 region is CASSLDRRNSPLHF. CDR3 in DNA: TGTGCCAGCAGCTTAGACAGGAGGAATTCACCCCTCCACTTT.

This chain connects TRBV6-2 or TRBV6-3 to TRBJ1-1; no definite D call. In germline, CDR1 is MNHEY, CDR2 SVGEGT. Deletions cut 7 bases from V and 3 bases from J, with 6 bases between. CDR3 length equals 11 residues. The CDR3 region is CASTAHTEAFF. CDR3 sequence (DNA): TGTGCCAGCACCGCACACACTGAAGCTTTCTTT.

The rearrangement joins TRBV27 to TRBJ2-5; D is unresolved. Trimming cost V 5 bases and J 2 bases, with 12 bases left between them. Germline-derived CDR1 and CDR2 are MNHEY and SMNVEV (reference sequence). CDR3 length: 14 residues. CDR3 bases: TGTGCCAGCAGTCACCGGCCGTATCAAGAGACCCAGTACTTC. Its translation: CASSHRPYQETQYF.

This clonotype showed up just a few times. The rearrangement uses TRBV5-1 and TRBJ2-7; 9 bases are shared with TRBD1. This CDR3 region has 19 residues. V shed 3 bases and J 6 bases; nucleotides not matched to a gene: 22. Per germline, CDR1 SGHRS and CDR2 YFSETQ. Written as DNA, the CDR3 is TGCGCCAGCAGCTCCCGCCGGGGCGTTCCTACCGGGACAGGGTTCGAGCAGTACTTC. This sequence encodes CASSSRRGVPTGTGFEQYF.

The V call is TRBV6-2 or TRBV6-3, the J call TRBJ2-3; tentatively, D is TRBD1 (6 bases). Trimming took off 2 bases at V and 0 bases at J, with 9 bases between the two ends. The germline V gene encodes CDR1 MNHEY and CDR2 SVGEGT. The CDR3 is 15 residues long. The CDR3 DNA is TGTGCCAGCAGTTACGGGACAACCAGCACAGATACGCAGTATTTT. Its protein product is CASSYGTTSTDTQYF.

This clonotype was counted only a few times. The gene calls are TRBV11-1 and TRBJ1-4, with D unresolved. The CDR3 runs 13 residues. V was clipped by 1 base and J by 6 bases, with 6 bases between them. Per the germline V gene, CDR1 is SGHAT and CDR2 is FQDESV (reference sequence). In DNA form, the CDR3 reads TGTGCCAGCAGCTTAGGCCCGGATGAAAAACTGTTTTTT. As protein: CASSLGPDEKLFF. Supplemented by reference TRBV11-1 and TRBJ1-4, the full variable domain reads EAEVAQSPRYKITEKSQAVAFWCDPISGHATLYWYRQILGQGPELLVQFQDESVVDDSQLPKDRFSAERLKGVDSTLKIQPAELGDSAMYLCASSLGPDEKLFFGSGTQLSVL.

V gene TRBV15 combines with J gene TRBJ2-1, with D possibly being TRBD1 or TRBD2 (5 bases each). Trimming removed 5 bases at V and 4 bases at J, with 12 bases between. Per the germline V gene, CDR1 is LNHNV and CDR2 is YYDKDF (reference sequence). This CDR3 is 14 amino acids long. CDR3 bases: TGTGCCACCAGCTTGGGACCGAAGTACAATGAGCAGTTCTTC. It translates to CATSLGPKYNEQFF. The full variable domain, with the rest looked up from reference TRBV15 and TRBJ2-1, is DAMVIQNPRYQVTQFGKPVTLSCSQTLNHNVMYWYQQKSSQAPKLLFHYYDKDFNNEADTPDNFQSRRPNTSFCFLDIRSPGLGDTAMYLCATSLGPKYNEQFFGPGTRLTVL.

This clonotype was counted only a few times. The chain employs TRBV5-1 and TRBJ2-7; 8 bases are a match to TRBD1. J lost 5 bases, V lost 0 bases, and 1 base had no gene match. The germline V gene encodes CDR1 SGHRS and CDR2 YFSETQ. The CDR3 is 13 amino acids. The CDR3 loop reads CASSLVQGDEQYF. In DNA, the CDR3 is TGCGCCAGCAGCTTGGTACAGGGGGACGAGCAGTACTTC.

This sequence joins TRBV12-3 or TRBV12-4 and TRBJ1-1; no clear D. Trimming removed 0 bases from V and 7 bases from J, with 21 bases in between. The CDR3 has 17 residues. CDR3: CASSLASRQSPFFEAFF. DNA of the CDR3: TGTGCCAGCAGTTTAGCGTCGAGGCAGAGCCCTTTTTTTGAAGCTTTCTTT.

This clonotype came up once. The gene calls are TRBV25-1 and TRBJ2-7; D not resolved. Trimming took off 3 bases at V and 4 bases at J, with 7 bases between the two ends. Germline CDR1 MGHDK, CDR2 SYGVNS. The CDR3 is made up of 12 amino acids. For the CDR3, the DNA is TGTGCCAGCAGTGATTGGGTTTACGAGCAGTACTTC. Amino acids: CASSDWVYEQYF.

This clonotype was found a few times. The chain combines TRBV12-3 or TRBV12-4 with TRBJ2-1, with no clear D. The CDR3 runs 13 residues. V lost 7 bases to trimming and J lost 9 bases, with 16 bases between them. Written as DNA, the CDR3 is TGTGCCAGCAAACGAACTCCCGTCGGTGAGCAGTTCTTC. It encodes CASKRTPVGEQFF.

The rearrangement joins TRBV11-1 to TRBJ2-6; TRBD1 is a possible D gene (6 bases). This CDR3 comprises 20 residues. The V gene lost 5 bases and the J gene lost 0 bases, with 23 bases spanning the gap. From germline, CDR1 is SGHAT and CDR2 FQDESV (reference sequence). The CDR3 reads CASSHRSGQPIYSGANVLTF. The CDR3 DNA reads TGTGCCAGCAGCCATCGATCCGGACAGCCCATCTACTCTGGGGCCAACGTCCTGACTTTC.

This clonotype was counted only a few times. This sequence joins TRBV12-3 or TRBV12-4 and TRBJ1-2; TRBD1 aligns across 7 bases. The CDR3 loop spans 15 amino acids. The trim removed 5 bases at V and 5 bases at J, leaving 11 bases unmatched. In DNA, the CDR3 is TGTGCCAGCAGTCTAGGGAGACAGGGCTCATATGGCTACACCTTC. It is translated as CASSLGRQGSYGYTF.

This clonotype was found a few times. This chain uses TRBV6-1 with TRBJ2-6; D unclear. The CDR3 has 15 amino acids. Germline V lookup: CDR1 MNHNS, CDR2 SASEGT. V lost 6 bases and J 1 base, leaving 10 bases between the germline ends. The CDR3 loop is CASSDPLSGANVLTF. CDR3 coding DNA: TGTGCCAGCAGCGACCCCTTGTCTGGGGCCAACGTCCTGACTTTC.